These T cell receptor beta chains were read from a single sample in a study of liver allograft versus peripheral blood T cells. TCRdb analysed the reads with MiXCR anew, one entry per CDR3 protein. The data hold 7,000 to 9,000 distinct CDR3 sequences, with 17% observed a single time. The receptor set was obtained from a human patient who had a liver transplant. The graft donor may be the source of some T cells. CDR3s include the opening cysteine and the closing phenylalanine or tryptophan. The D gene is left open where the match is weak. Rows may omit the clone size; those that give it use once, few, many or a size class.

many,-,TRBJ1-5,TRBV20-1,TGCAGTGCTAGAGATAGAGGCGGCAATCAGCCCCAGCATTTT,CSARDRGGNQPQHF
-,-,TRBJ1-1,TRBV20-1,TGCAGTGCTGGGGGGCGGGACACTGAAGCTTTCTTT,CSAGGRDTEAFF
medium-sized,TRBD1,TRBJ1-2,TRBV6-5,TGTGCCAGCATTTCCTTGGGGACAGACTATGGCTACACCTTC,CASISLGTDYGYTF
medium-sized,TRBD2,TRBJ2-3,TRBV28,TGTGCCAGCAGTTCTCTAGCGGGAGGGCCAGATACGCAGTATTTT,CASSSLAGGPDTQYF
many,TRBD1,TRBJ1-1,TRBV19,TGTGCCAGTAGTATGGCCGGGACAGAGAACACTGAAGCTTTCTTT,CASSMAGTENTEAFF
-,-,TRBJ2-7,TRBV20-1,TGCAGTGCTAGAGGGGAGAGGTACGAGCAGTACTTC,CSARGERYEQYF
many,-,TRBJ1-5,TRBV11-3,TGTGCCATGCCGAACGGTCAGGAGATAGGTCAGCCCCAGCATTTT,CAMPNGQEIGQPQHF
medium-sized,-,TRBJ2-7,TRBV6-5,TGTGCCAGCAGTTTATACGGGGAAAGGTTCGAGCAGTACTTC,CASSLYGERFEQYF
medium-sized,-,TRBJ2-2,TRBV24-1,TGTGCCACCAGTGATACGAACACCGGGGAGCTGTTTTTT,CATSDTNTGELFF
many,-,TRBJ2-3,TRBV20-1,TGCAGTGCTAGGAGCACAGATACGCAGTATTTT,CSARSTDTQYF
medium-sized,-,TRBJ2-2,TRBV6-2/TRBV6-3,TGTGCCAGCAACCATTTAGACAGGTTATTCACCGGGGAGCTGTTTTTT,CASNHLDRLFTGELFF
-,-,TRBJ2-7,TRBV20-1,TGCAGTGCTAGGATTTACAGGGCACCCTACGAGCAGTACTTC,CSARIYRAPYEQYF
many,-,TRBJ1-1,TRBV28,TGTGCCAGCAGTCCTGACAAGGGCACTGAAGCTTTCTTT,CASSPDKGTEAFF
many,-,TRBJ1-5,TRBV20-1,TGCAGTGCTAGAGTTAGGCCGTTCAATCAGCCCCAGCATTTT,CSARVRPFNQPQHF
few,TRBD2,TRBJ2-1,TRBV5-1,TGCGCCAGCAGCTTGGTGACTAGCGGAAACAATGAGCAGTTCTTC,CASSLVTSGNNEQFF